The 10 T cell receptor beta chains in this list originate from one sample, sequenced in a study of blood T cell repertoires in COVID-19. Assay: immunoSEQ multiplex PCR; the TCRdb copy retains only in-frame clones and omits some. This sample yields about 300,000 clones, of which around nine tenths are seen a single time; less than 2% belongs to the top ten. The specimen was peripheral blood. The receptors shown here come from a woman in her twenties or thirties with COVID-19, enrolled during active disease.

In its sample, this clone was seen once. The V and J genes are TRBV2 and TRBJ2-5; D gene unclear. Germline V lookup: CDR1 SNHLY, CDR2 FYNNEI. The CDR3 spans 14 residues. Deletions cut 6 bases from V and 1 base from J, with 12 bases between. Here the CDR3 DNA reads TGTGCCAGCAGGATGGAGATGTCCCAAGAGACCCAGTACTTC. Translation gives CASRMEMSQETQYF.

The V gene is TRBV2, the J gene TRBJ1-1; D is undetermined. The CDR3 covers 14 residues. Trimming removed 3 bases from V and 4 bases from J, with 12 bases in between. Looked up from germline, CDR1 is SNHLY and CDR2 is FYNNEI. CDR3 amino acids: CASSDVGVGTEAFF. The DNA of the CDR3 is TGTGCCAGCAGTGATGTGGGCGTGGGCACTGAAGCTTTCTTT.

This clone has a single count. CDR3 residues: CASSPAGGYTF. The CDR3, as DNA: TGTGCCAGCAGCCCGGCGGGGGGCTACACCTTC. V usage is TRBV7-2 and J usage is TRBJ1-2, with D unclear. This CDR3 is built from 11 residues. The V gene's germline CDR1 is SGHTA and CDR2 FQGNSA. Trimming removed 5 bases at V and 8 bases at J, with 9 bases between.

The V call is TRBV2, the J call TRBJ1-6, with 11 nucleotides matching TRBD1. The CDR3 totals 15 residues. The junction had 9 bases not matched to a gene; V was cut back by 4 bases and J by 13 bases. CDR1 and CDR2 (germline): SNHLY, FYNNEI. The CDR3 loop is CASSAGTGGGRPLHF. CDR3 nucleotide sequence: TGTGCCAGCAGTGCCGGGACAGGGGGAGGAAGGCCCCTCCACTTT.

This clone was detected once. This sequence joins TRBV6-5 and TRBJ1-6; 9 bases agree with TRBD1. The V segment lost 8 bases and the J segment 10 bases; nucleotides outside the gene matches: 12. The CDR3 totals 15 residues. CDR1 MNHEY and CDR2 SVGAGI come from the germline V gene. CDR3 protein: CASDFGTGTRSPLHF. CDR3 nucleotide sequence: TGTGCCAGCGATTTCGGGACAGGGACCCGATCACCCCTCCACTTT.

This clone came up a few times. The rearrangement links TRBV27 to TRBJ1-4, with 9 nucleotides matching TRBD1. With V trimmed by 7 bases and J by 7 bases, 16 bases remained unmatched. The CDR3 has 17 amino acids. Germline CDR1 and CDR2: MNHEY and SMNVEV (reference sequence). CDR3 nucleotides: TGTGCCAGCACCCTCCATGGACAGGGGATGGTTGGTGAAAAACTGTTTTTT. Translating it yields CASTLHGQGMVGEKLFF. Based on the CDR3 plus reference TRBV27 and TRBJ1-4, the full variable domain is EAQVTQNPRYLITVTGKKLTVTCSQNMNHEYMSWYRQDPGLGLRQIYYSMNVEVTDKGDVPEGYKVSRKEKRNFPLILESPSPNQTSLYFCASTLHGQGMVGEKLFFGSGTQLSVL.

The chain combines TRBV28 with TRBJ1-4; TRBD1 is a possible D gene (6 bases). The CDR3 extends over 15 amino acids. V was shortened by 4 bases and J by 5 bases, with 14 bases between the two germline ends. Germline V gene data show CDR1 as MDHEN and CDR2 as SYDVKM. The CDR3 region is CASSSVGGRNEKLFF. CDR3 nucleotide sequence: TGTGCCAGCAGTTCCGTGGGGGGGCGAAATGAAAAACTGTTTTTT.

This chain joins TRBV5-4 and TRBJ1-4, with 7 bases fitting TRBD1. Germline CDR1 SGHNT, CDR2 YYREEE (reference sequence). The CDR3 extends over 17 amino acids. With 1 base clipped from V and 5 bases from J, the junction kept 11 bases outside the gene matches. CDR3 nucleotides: TGTGCCAGCAGCTTGTTTCCACCGGGACAGAGGAATGAAAAACTGTTTTTT. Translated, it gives CASSLFPPGQRNEKLFF.

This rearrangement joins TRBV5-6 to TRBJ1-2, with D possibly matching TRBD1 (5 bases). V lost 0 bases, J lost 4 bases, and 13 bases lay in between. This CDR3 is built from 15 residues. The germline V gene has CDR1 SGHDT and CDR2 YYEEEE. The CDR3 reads CASSLDGREAYGYTF. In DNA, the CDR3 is TGTGCCAGCAGCTTGGATGGCAGGGAAGCCTATGGCTACACCTTC.

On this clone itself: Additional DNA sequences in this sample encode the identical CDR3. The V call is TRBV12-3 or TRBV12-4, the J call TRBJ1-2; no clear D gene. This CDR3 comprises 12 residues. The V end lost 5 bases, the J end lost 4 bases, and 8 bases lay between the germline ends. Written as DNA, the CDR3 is TGTGCCAGCAGTAAGACGGGCTATGGCTACACCTTC. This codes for CASSKTGYGYTF.